The present entry profiles one T cell receptor (beta chain) with its context. No antigen is known for it. Germline assignment: CDR1 LGHNA and CDR2 YNFKEQ. CDR3 length equals 16 residues. With 4 bases clipped from V and 7 bases from J, the junction kept 11 bases outside the gene matches. These data belong to a study of Ad26.COV2.S vaccination and SARS-CoV-2 variants. Study-level information: Ad26.COV2.S was injected intramuscularly once or twice, 56 days apart.

Sample treatment: 15 to 20 received Ad26.COV2.S at low or high dose, single or two shots; about 5 received placebo; per-sample allocation not given. Day 63 following the first vaccine or placebo injection was when the samples were taken. Study-wide results and limits: Breadth, reportedly substantial, characterized the spike-specific CD8+ and CD4+ T cell responses after vaccination.

The protocol was immunoSEQ multiplex PCR, while the TCRdb copy is restricted to in-frame clones and leaves out a portion. The repertoire consists of around 450,000 clones, with less than 95% occurring once and the leading ten covering less than 4.5%. The J gene is TRBJ1-4, the V gene TRBV4-2, with TRBD1 matching over 8 bases. The sample here was peripheral blood, taken in a trial of Ad26.COV2.S vaccine versus placebo. This receptor was identified in a person between 18 and 59 years old who received the Ad26.COV2.S COVID-19 vaccine or a placebo. The CDR3 protein is CASSPPRTGSVEKLFF. CDR3 nucleotides: TGTGCCAGCAGCCCTCCGAGGACAGGGTCGGTTGAAAAACTGTTTTTT.